This TCR beta chain was profiled in a study of early T cells in non-severe SARS-CoV-2 infection. Overall study context: Sequencing was performed on bulk RNA from unsorted whole blood, leaving chains unpaired. Overall study results and limits: Matching results from VDJdb favored anti-spike CD8 responses, leaving private and CD4 specificities undetected.

The germline V gene has CDR1 SQVTM and CDR2 ANQGSEA. Trimming shortened V by 1 base and J by 4 bases, and 23 bases separated the two germline ends. The CDR3 extends over 17 amino acids. This clonotype was seen at least ten times. Its antigen is still unknown. Unique molecular identifiers were affixed to single, distinct cDNA molecules. MiXCR, run by TCRdb on the 5' RACE reads, gives a single entry per CDR3 protein. The data hold some 87,000 distinct CDR3 sequences, with 9.5% to 15% observed a single time. The sample consisted of whole blood. The sequence came from an adult who was a healthcare worker with PCR-confirmed SARS-CoV-2 infection or an uninfected control (not recorded which). The chain combines TRBV29-1 with TRBJ2-7; TRBD2 is a possible D gene (5 bases). The CDR3 spells CSVEVYGWTQHQYEQYF. DNA of the CDR3: TGCAGCGTTGAAGTTTACGGGTGGACTCAACACCAGTACGAGCAGTACTTC.